This TCR beta chain was sequenced for a study of blood T cell repertoires in COVID-19. From germline, CDR1 is SGDLS and CDR2 YYNGEE. The CDR3 has 15 amino acids. V shed 4 bases and J 1 base; nucleotides not matched to a gene: 3. Clones were read by immunoSEQ multiplex PCR, and TCRdb kept only the in-frame ones, dropping some. This repertoire shows 95,000 or so clones, about 88% found once; its top ten account for more than 1%. Material for sequencing was peripheral blood. V gene TRBV9 combines with J gene TRBJ2-3, with 10 bases that match TRBD2. The source is a man older than 75 with active or convalescent COVID-19. CDR3 DNA sequence: TGTGCCAGCAGCACAAGCGGGAGGGGCACAGATACGCAGTATTTT. Amino acid sequence: CASSTSGRGTDTQYF.